The TCR beta chain under discussion was sequenced for a study of T cells in Graves' hyperthyroidism and ophthalmopathy. The CDR3 is 14 residues long. J lost 2 bases, V lost 3 bases, and 6 bases had no gene match. Germline CDR1 is GTSNPN and CDR2 is SVGIG (reference sequence). Amplified regions were TCR beta CDR3 sequences from RNA transcripts. In the first-round RT-PCR of the TCR CDR3, the HTBI primer set was used. TCRdb re-called the multiplex PCR reads with MiXCR, one entry per CDR3 protein. Of about 760,000 distinct CDR3 sequences listed, 30% to 40% are singletons. This sequence originates from a woman aged 40 to 55 with Graves' hyperthyroidism. The specimen was blood. This chain uses TRBV30 with TRBJ1-1; 7 positions agree with TRBD1. CDR3 sequence (DNA): TGTGCCTGGAGGAGAGGGACAGCAAACACTGAAGCTTTCTTT. It yields the protein CAWRRGTANTEAFF.